The 24 T cell receptor beta chains below all came from one sample that was sequenced in a study of beta chain features in type 1 diabetes. The antigens these receptors bind are not known. cDNA synthesis used the whole RNA isolate, giving expressed TCRB sequences. Sequencing was performed with immunoSEQ multiplex PCR; in TCRdb, only in-frame clones are kept and a portion is missing. This table holds about 710,000 clones, roughly 13% found once. Broader study findings: There was a moderate but significant shortening of TCRB CDR3s in all four CD4+ subsets of Type 1 diabetes patients.

Input material: naive CD4+ T cells from blood. These receptor sequences come from a man aged 18 to 29 with type 1 diabetes.

This clone has just a few counts. The chain has TRBV18 and TRBJ2-1; D gene ambiguous. V lost 6 bases and J lost 6, with 21 bases in between. Germline loops: CDR1 KGHSH, CDR2 LQKENI. The CDR3 length is 16 residues. The CDR3 DNA sequence: TGTGCCAGCTCCCTAGTGCCGCGTCTCACGGGCAATGAGCAGTTCTTC. Translating it yields CASSLVPRLTGNEQFF. Based on the CDR3 plus reference TRBV18 and TRBJ2-1, the full variable domain is NAGVMQNPRHLVRRRGQEARLRCSPMKGHSHVYWYRQLPEEGLKFMVYLQKENIIDESGMPKERFSAEFPKEGPSILRIQQVVRGDSAAYFCASSLVPRLTGNEQFFGPGTRLTVL.

This clone occurred a few times. The J gene is TRBJ2-2, the V gene TRBV6-1; possible D gene TRBD2, 6 bases. Per germline, CDR1 MNHNS and CDR2 SASEGT. The CDR3 sequence is 13 residues long. The V end was cut by 9 bases, the J end by 7 bases, with 15 bases between. CDR3 sequence reads: CASRGNWGGELFF. CDR3 coding DNA: TGTGCCAGTCGCGGGAACTGGGGCGGGGAGCTGTTTTTT.

This clone came up a few times. This chain connects TRBV30 to TRBJ1-1; 8 positions match TRBD1. The CDR3 is made up of 15 amino acids. Looked up from germline, CDR1 is GTSNPN and CDR2 is SVGIG (reference sequence). The J segment lost 4 bases and the V segment lost 8 bases, leaving 15 bases of the junction unmatched. The CDR3 sequence: CARGRQGRGGTEAFF. In nucleotides, the CDR3 is TGTGCCCGCGGTCGACAGGGGCGCGGGGGCACTGAAGCTTTCTTT.

The chain is built from TRBV5-1 and TRBJ2-1, with 11 nucleotides matching TRBD2. The CDR3 length is 16 residues. V lost 7 bases to trimming and J lost 5 bases; unmatched junction nucleotides: 11. Germline CDR1 is SGHRS and CDR2 is YFSETQ. Written as DNA, the CDR3 is TGCGCCAGCCGACCCATAACTAGCGGGAGCCACAATGAGCAGTTCTTC. Translated: CASRPITSGSHNEQFF.

In this sample, this clone turned up a few times. One end of the junction fails to match germline, which may point to a read error. V gene TRBV7-7 combines with J gene TRBJ2-1; perhaps TRBD2 as D (6 bases). Germline CDR1 reads SSHAT; CDR2 reads FNYEAQ (reference sequence). The CDR3 is made up of 14 amino acids. The CDR3 sequence: CASSIAGPRNEQFF. DNA for the CDR3: TGTGCTAGCAGCATTGCGGGGCCTCGCAATGAGCAGTTCTTC.

The chain has TRBV18 and TRBJ1-5; possible D gene TRBD1, 5 bases. CDR3 length: 15 amino acids. Per germline, CDR1 KGHSH and CDR2 LQKENI. Trimming pared 1 base from V and 2 bases from J, leaving 9 bases between. The CDR3 here is CASSPRGRGNQPQHF. CDR3 nucleotides: TGTGCCAGCTCACCACGAGGCAGGGGCAATCAGCCCCAGCATTTT.

The chain couples TRBV30 to TRBJ2-7; TRBD2 matches 7 bases. Germline assignment: CDR1 GTSNPN and CDR2 SVGIG (reference sequence). The CDR3 is made up of 14 amino acids. J gave up 4 bases and V 0 bases, and 6 bases lay outside the gene matches. This chain's CDR3 is CAWSVQSGIYEQYF. In nucleotides, the CDR3 is TGTGCCTGGAGTGTACAGAGCGGGATTTACGAGCAGTACTTC.

The chain uses TRBV15 and TRBJ2-7; 11 nucleotides match TRBD2. Germline CDR1 reads LNHNV; CDR2 reads YYDKDF (reference sequence). This CDR3 contains 16 residues. Germline trimming cut 3 bases from V and 2 bases from J; bases unmatched to any gene: 6. CDR3 protein: CATSSGTSGGTYEQYF. DNA for the CDR3: TGTGCCACCAGCAGTGGGACTAGCGGAGGGACCTACGAGCAGTACTTC.

This chain links TRBV30 with TRBJ1-3, with TRBD1 as a possible D gene (6 bases). CDR1 GTSNPN and CDR2 SVGIG come from the germline V gene (reference sequence). This CDR3 has 13 amino acids. The V end was cut by 5 bases, the J end by 3 bases, with 11 bases between. CDR3 in amino acids: CAWGQYHGNTIYF. The CDR3 DNA reads TGTGCCTGGGGACAGTATCATGGAAACACCATATATTTT.

This chain uses TRBV7-2 with TRBJ2-1; D unresolved. CDR3 length: 11 residues. CDR1 SGHTA and CDR2 FQGNSA come from the germline V gene. Trimming shortened V by 4 bases and J by 15 bases, and 13 bases separated the two germline ends. The CDR3 nucleotides read TGTGCCAGCAGCTCCAGTGTCCGCAGGTTCTTC. Protein: CASSSSVRRFF.

The rearrangement joins TRBV5-4 to TRBJ2-3; 10 bases agree with TRBD1. There are 16 residues in the CDR3. V was clipped by 3 bases and J by 4 bases; unmatched bases: 8. Germline V lookup: CDR1 SGHNT, CDR2 YYREEE (reference sequence). Written as DNA, the CDR3 is TGTGCCAGCAGCTCCTCGACAGGGGGCAAGGCAGATACGCAGTATTTT. It is translated as CASSSSTGGKADTQYF. Filled out from reference TRBV5-4 and TRBJ2-3, the complete variable domain reads ETGVTQSPTHLIKTRGQQVTLRCSSQSGHNTVSWYQQALGQGPQFIFQYYREEENGRGNFPPRFSGLQFPNYSSELNVNALELDDSALYLCASSSSTGGKADTQYFGPGTRLTVL.

The CDR3 loop is CSVESPGTDTQYF. For the CDR3, the DNA is TGCAGCGTTGAATCCCCAGGCACAGATACGCAGTATTTT. The chain is built from TRBV29-1 and TRBJ2-3, with D unclear. The CDR3 length is 13 residues. The V gene lost 2 bases and the J gene lost 1 base, with 7 bases spanning the gap. The V gene's germline CDR1 is SQVTM and CDR2 ANQGSEA.

The CDR3 region has the DNA TGTGCCTGGAGCCCTCCGGGGGGGGATACGCAGTATTTT. It yields the protein CAWSPPGGDTQYF. This chain uses TRBV30 with TRBJ2-3; 8 bases fit TRBD2. The CDR3 totals 13 residues. The J segment lost 6 bases and the V segment lost 3 bases, leaving 5 bases of the junction unmatched. Germline CDR1 GTSNPN, CDR2 SVGIG (reference sequence).

The CDR3 DNA reads as TGTGCCAGCAGCAACCCGAGGGGGTCGGGAAACATTCAGTACTTC. This translates into CASSNPRGSGNIQYF. The chain carries TRBV11-2 and TRBJ2-4, with D perhaps TRBD1 (6 bases). Germline values: CDR1 SGHAT, CDR2 FQNNGV. The CDR3 runs to 15 residues. Trimming pared 5 bases from V and 6 bases from J, leaving 17 bases between.

The V gene is TRBV7-2, the J gene TRBJ2-7, with no clear D. V was clipped by 2 bases and J by 5 bases, with 4 bases between them. The CDR3 runs 11 residues. The V gene's germline CDR1 is SGHTA and CDR2 FQGNSA. CDR3 amino acids: CASSLNNEQYF. CDR3 nucleotide sequence: TGTGCCAGCAGCTTAAATAACGAGCAGTACTTC. The variable domain in full, with the rest retrieved from reference TRBV7-2 and TRBJ2-7, is GAGVSQSPSNKVTEKGKDVELRCDPISGHTALYWYRQSLGQGLEFLIYFQGNSAPDKSGLPSDRFSAERTGGSVSTLTIQRTQQEDSAVYLCASSLNNEQYFGPGTRLTVT.

This clone turned up a few times. J is TRBJ1-2 and V is TRBV7-2; a possible D gene is TRBD1 (5 bases). This CDR3 has 14 residues. Germline CDR1 reads SGHTA; CDR2 reads FQGNSA. V gave up 4 bases and J gave up 10 bases, with 19 bases separating them. CDR3 region: CASSSYAKTGNYTF. DNA for the CDR3: TGTGCCAGCAGCTCCTACGCGAAAACAGGAAACTACACCTTC.

This chain uses TRBV11-2 with TRBJ2-2, with a possible D match to TRBD1 (5 bases). This CDR3 has 14 amino acids. The germline gives CDR1 SGHAT, CDR2 FQNNGV. The V end lost 4 bases, the J end lost 1 base, and 7 bases lay between the germline ends. This CDR3 reads CASSYDRNTGELFF. The DNA of the CDR3 is TGTGCCAGCAGCTACGACAGGAACACCGGGGAGCTGTTTTTT.

This clone was counted a few times. This CDR3 is also generated by other DNA sequences in the sample. This chain links TRBV7-2 with TRBJ2-1, with D maybe TRBD2 (5 bases). The CDR3 has 15 amino acids. Germline V CDR1 and CDR2: SGHTA, FQGNSA. V lost 5 bases and J 4 bases, leaving 15 bases between the germline ends. CDR3 protein: CASSLTSGRYNEQFF. The DNA for the CDR3 is TGTGCCAGCAGCCTCACCAGCGGACGTTACAATGAGCAGTTCTTC.

A few counts support this clone. The CDR3 coding sequence is TGTGCCAGCAGTGAGAGACCCAGTTTGGGAGATACGCAGTATTTT. This encodes CASSERPSLGDTQYF. V usage is TRBV25-1 and J usage is TRBJ2-3; D is uncertain. Trimming pared 3 bases from V and 5 bases from J, leaving 15 bases between. Germline CDR1 is MGHDK and CDR2 is SYGVNS. This CDR3 is 15 amino acids long.

V usage is TRBV7-3 and J usage is TRBJ2-3, with a tentative D call TRBD1 (6 bases). V dropped 5 bases and J dropped 5 bases, with 14 bases sitting between them. CDR1 and CDR2 (germline): SGHTA, FQGTGA. The CDR3 spans 14 residues. Here the CDR3 DNA reads TGTGCCAGCAGCATTGGGCAGGGGCAAGATACGCAGTATTTT. This codes for CASSIGQGQDTQYF.

This clone was counted between two and nine times. This same CDR3 is encoded by further DNA sequences in the sample. The V call is TRBV29-1, the J call TRBJ2-5, with TRBD1 identical over 11 bases. V shed 6 bases and J 1 base; nucleotides not matched to a gene: 7. From germline, CDR1 is SQVTM and CDR2 ANQGSEA. The CDR3 loop spans 15 amino acids. CDR3 loop: CSVSGTGGPQETQYF. CDR3 coding DNA: TGCAGCGTCTCCGGGACAGGGGGTCCCCAAGAGACCCAGTACTTC.

As regards this clone: At the DNA level, this CDR3 is encoded by other sequences in the same sample as well. This rearrangement joins TRBV9 to TRBJ2-7, with D tentatively TRBD1 (7 bases). Trimming removed 0 bases at V and 0 bases at J, with 10 bases between. CDR3 length: 15 residues. Germline CDR1 is SGDLS and CDR2 is YYNGEE. The DNA of the CDR3 is TGTGCCAGCAGCGTAGCAGGGGGGAGCTCCTACGAGCAGTACTTC. It yields the protein CASSVAGGSSYEQYF.

Only a few counts were recorded for this clone. CDR3 in amino acids: CAILPGGREETQYF. The DNA for the CDR3 is TGTGCCATTCTACCGGGGGGTAGGGAAGAGACCCAGTACTTC. The chain employs TRBV15 and TRBJ2-5; 7 bases match TRBD2. CDR3 length equals 14 residues. V was clipped by 10 bases and J by 3 bases; unmatched bases: 11. Germline CDR1 is LNHNV and CDR2 is YYDKDF (reference sequence).

This clone was counted a few times. This chain uses TRBV4-3 with TRBJ2-7; D is unresolved. The V end lost 0 bases, the J end lost 3 bases, and 12 bases lay between the germline ends. Germline V lookup: CDR1 LGHNA, CDR2 YSLEER. The CDR3 has 15 amino acids. Here the CDR3 DNA reads TGCGCCAGCAGCCAAGATGGTGGCCGGCTCTACGAGCAGTACTTC. This codes for CASSQDGGRLYEQYF.